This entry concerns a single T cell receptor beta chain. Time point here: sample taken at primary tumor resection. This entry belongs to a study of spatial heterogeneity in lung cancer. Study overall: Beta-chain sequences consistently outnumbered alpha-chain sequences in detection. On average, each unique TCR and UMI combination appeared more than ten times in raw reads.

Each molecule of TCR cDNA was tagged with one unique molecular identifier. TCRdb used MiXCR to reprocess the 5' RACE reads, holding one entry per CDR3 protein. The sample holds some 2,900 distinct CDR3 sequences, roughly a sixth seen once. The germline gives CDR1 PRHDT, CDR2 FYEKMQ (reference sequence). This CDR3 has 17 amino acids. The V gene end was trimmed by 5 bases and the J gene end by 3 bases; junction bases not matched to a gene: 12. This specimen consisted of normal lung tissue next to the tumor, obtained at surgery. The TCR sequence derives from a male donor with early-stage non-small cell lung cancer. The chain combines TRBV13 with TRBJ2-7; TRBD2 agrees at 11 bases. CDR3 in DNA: TGTGCCAGCAGCACCCGGGGTAGCGGGAGGGCTAACTACGAGCAGTACTTC. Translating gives CASSTRGSGRANYEQYF. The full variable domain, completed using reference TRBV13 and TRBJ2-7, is AAGVIQSPRHLIKEKRETATLKCYPIPRHDTVYWYQQGPGQDPQFLISFYEKMQSDKGSIPDRFSAQQFSDYHSELNMSSLELGDSALYFCASSTRGSGRANYEQYFGPGTRLTVT.